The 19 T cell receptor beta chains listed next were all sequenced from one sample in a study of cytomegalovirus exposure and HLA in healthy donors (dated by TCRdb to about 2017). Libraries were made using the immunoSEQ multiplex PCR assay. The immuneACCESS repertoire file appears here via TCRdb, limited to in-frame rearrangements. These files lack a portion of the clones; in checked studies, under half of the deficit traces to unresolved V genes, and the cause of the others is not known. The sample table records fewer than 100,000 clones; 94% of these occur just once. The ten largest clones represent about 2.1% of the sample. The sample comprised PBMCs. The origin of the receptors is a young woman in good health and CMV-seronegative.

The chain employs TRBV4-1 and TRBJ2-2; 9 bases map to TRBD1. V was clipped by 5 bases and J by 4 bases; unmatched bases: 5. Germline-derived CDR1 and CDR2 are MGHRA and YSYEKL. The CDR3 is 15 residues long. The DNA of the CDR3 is TGCGCCAGCAGCAAGGGACAGGGATCCACCGGGGAGCTGTTTTTT. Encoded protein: CASSKGQGSTGELFF.

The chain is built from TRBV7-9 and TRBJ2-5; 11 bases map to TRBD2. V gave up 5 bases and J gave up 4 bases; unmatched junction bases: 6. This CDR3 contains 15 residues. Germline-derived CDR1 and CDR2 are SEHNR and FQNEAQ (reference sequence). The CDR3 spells CASSRASGRTETQYF. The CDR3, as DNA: TGTGCCAGCAGCCGGGCTAGCGGGAGGACAGAGACCCAGTACTTC.

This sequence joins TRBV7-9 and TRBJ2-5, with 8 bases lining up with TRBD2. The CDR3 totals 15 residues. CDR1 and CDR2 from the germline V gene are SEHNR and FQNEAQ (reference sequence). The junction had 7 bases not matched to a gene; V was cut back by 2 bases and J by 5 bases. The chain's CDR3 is CASSLFGGGQETQYF. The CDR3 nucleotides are TGTGCCAGCAGCTTATTCGGCGGGGGGCAGGAGACCCAGTACTTC. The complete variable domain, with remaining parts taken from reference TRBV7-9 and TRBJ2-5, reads DTGVSQNPRHKITKRGQNVTFRCDPISEHNRLYWYRQTLGQGPEFLTYFQNEAQLEKSRLLSDRFSAERPKGSFSTLEIQRTEQGDSAMYLCASSLFGGGQETQYFGPGTRLLVL.

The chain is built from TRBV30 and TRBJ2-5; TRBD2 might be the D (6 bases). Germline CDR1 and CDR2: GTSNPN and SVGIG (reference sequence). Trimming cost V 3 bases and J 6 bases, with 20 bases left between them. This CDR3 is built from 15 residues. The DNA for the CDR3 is TGTGCCTGGAGGGACGGGAGTTCGTGGGGGAAGACCCAGTACTTC. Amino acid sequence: CAWRDGSSWGKTQYF.

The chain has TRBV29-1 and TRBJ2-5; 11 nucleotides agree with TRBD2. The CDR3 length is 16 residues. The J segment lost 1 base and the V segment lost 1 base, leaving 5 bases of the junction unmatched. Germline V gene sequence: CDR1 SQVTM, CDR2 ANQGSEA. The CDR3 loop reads CSVEGRLAGTQETQYF. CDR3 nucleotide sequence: TGCAGCGTTGAAGGTAGACTAGCGGGGACCCAAGAGACCCAGTACTTC.

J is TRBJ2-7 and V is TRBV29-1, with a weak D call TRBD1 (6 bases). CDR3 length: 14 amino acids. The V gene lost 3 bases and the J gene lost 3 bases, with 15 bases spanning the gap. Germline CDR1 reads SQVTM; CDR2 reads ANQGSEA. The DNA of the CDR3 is TGCAGCGTTGAGTCCTGGGGACACCTCTACGAGCAGTACTTC. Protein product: CSVESWGHLYEQYF.

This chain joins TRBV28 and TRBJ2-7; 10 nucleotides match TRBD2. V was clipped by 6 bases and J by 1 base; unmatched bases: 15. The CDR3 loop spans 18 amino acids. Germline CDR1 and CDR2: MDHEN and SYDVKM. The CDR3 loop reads CASSTKPGLALTSYEQYF. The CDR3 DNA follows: TGTGCCAGCAGCACAAAACCGGGACTAGCGTTAACATCCTACGAGCAGTACTTC. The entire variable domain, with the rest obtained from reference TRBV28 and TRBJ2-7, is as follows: DVKVTQSSRYLVKRTGEKVFLECVQDMDHENMFWYRQDPGLGLRLIYFSYDVKMKEKGDIPEGYSVSREKKERFSLILESASTNQTSMYLCASSTKPGLALTSYEQYFGPGTRLTVT.

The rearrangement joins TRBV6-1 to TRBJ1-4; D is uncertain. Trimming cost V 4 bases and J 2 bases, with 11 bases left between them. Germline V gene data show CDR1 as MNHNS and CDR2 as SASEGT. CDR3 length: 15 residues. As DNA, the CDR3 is TGTGCCAGCAGTGCACCCGGGTCCACTAATGAAAAACTGTTTTTT. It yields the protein CASSAPGSTNEKLFF.

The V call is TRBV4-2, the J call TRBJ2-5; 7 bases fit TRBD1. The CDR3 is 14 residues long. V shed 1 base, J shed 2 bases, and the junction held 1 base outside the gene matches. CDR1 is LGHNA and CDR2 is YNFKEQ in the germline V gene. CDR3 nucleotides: TGTGCCAGCAGCCAAGGGGACAGTCAAGAGACCCAGTACTTC. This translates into CASSQGDSQETQYF.

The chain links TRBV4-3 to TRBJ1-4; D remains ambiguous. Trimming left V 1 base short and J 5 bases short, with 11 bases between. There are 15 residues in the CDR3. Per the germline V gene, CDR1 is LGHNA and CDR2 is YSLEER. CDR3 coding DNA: TGCGCCAGCAGCCAAGGGTGGAGAGGGAATGAAAAACTGTTTTTT. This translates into CASSQGWRGNEKLFF.

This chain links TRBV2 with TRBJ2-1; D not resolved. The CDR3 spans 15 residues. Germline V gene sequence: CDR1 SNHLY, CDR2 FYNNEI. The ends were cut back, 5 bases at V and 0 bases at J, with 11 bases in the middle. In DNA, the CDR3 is TGTGCCAGCAGTTCAGTCAGATCCTCCTACAATGAGCAGTTCTTC. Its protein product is CASSSVRSSYNEQFF.

The CDR3 spells CARDDPGQGNYGYTF. The CDR3 coding sequence is TGTGCCAGAGACGACCCGGGACAGGGGAACTATGGCTACACCTTC. The chain links TRBV2 to TRBJ1-2; 10 bases fit TRBD1. With V trimmed by 9 bases and J by 2 bases, 9 bases remained unmatched. This CDR3 contains 15 residues. Germline loops: CDR1 SNHLY, CDR2 FYNNEI.

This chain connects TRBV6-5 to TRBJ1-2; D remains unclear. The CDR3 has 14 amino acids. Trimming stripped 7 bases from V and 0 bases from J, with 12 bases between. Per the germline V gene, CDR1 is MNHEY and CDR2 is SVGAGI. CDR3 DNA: TGTGCCAGCACAAAACAGTCCTCTAACTATGGCTACACCTTC. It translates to CASTKQSSNYGYTF.

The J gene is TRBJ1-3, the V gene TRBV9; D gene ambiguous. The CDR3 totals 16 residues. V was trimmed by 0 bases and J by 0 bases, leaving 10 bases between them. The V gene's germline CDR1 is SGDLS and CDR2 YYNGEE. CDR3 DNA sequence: TGTGCCAGCAGCGTAGAGACATACAGCTCTGGAAACACCATATATTTT. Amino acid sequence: CASSVETYSSGNTIYF.

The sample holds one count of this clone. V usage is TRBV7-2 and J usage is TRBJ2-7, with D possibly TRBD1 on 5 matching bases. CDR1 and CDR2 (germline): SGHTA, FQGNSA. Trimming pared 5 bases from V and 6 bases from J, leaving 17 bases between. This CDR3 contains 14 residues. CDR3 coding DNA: TGTGCCAGCAGCCCCAGGGTATTGGGGCTCGAGCAGTACTTC. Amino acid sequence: CASSPRVLGLEQYF.

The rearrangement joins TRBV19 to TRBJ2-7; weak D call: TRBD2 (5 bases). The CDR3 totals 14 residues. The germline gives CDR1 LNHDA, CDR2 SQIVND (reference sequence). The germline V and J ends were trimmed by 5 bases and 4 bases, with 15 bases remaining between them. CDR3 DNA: TGTGCCAGTAGTCCCATACCGGGATCTTACGAGCAGTACTTC. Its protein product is CASSPIPGSYEQYF.

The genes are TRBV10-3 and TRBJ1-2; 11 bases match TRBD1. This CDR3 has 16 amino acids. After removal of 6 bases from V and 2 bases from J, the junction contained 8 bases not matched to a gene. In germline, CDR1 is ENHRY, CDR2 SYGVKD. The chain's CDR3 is CAIRTYGTGGNYGYTF. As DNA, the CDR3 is TGTGCCATCAGGACGTACGGGACAGGGGGAAACTATGGCTACACCTTC.

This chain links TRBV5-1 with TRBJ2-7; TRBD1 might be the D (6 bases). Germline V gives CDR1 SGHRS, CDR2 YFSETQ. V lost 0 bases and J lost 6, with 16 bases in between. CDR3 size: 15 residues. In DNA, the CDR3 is TGCGCCAGCAGCTTGGCCCCGGACAGTGGCCTCGAGCAGTACTTC. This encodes CASSLAPDSGLEQYF. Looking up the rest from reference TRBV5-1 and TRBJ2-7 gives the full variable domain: KAGVTQTPRYLIKTRGQQVTLSCSPISGHRSVSWYQQTPGQGLQFLFEYFSETQRNKGNFPGRFSGRQFSNSRSEMNVSTLELGDSALYLCASSLAPDSGLEQYFGPGTRLTVT.

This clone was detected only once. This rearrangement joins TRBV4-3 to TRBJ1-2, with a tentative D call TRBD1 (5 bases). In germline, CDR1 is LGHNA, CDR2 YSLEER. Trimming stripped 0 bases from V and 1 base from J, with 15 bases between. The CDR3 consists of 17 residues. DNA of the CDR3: TGCGCCAGCAGCCAAGATTGGTCAGGGTCGGGTAACTATGGCTACACCTTC. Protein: CASSQDWSGSGNYGYTF.